This TCR beta chain was retrieved from a study of technical replicates of blood from a few donors. The CDR3 covers 15 residues. With 0 bases removed from V and 10 bases from J, the gap between germline ends came to 18 bases. Germline V gives CDR1 SGHDN, CDR2 FVKESK. Produced via immunoSEQ multiplex PCR; TCRdb's table is partial and in-frame only. The table records fewer than 100,000 clones, about 95% of them present only once. This clonotype was obtained from a human donor in good health. Sample: T cells isolated from PBMCs. V is TRBV14 and J is TRBJ1-2; D not resolved. The CDR3 nucleotides read TGTGCCAGCAGCCAAGATTCCGGAGCCGGCAAGGACTACACCTTC. It specifies CASSQDSGAGKDYTF.